This entry lists 2 T cell receptor beta chains sequenced from one sample in a study of early T cells in non-severe SARS-CoV-2 infection. Via MiXCR, TCRdb re-called the 5' RACE reads, giving one row per CDR3 protein. The sample consists of about 120,000 distinct CDR3 sequences, around 13% of them appearing once. The sample in question was whole blood, obtained at baseline. These receptors were taken from an adult who was a healthcare worker with PCR-confirmed SARS-CoV-2 infection or an uninfected control (not recorded which).

The chain couples TRBV18 to TRBJ2-4; TRBD2 matches at 9 bases. This CDR3 has 15 residues. Germline values: CDR1 KGHSH, CDR2 LQKENI. V lost 3 bases and J lost 6; bases outside the gene matches: 6. CDR3 DNA: TGTGCCAGCTCACCGTTAGCGGGAGCTGGAAACATTCAGTACTTC. It translates to CASSPLAGAGNIQYF.

V usage is TRBV12-3 or TRBV12-4 and J usage is TRBJ1-1; 7 nucleotides align to TRBD1. The CDR3 spans 15 residues. J lost 4 bases, V lost 2 bases, and 7 bases had no gene match. DNA for the CDR3: TGTGCCAGCAGTTTATCTTCTACAGGGGTCACTGAAGCTTTCTTT. Its translation: CASSLSSTGVTEAFF.